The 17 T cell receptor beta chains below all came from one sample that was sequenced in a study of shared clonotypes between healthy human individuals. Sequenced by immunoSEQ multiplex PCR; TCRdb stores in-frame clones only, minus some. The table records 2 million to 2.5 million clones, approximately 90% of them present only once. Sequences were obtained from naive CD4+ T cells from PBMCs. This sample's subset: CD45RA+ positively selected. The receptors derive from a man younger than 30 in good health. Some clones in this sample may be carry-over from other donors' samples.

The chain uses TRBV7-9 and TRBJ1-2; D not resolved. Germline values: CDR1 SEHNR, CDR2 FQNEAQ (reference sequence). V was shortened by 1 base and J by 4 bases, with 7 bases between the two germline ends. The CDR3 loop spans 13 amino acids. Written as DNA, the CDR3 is TGTGCCAGCAGCTTAGGGAATACCTATGGCTACACCTTC. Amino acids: CASSLGNTYGYTF.

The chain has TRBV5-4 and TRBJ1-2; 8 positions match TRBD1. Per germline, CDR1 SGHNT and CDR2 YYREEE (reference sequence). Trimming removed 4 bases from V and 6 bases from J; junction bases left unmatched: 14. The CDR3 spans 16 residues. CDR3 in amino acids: CASSRGQGMVLDGYTF. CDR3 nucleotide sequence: TGTGCCAGCAGCAGAGGACAGGGTATGGTTTTAGATGGCTACACCTTC.

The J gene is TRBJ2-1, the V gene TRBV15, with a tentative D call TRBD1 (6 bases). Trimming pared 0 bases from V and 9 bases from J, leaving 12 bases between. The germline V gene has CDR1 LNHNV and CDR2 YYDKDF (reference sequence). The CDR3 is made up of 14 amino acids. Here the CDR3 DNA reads TGTGCCACCAGCAGAGATCTAATAGGGGGTGAGCAGTTCTTC. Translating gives CATSRDLIGGEQFF.

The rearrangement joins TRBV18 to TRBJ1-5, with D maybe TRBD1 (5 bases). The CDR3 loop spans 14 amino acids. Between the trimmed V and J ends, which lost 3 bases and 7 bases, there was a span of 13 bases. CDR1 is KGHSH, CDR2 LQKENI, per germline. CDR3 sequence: CASSPGGDGQPQHF. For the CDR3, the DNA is TGTGCCAGCTCACCTGGGGGTGACGGGCAGCCCCAGCATTTT.

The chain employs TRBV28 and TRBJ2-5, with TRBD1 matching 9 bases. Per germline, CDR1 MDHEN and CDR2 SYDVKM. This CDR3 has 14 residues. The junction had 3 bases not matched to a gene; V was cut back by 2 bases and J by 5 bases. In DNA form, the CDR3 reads TGTGCCAGCAGTTTAAACAGGGGGCGTGAGACCCAGTACTTC. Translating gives CASSLNRGRETQYF. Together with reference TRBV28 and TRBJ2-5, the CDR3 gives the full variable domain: DVKVTQSSRYLVKRTGEKVFLECVQDMDHENMFWYRQDPGLGLRLIYFSYDVKMKEKGDIPEGYSVSREKKERFSLILESASTNQTSMYLCASSLNRGRETQYFGPGTRLLVL.

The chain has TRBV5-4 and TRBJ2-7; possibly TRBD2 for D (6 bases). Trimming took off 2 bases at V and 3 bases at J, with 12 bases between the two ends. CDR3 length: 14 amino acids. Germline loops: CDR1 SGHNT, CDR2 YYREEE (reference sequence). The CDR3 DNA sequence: TGTGCCAGCAGCTTCTTTGGGCGGGACTACGAGCAGTACTTC. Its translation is CASSFFGRDYEQYF. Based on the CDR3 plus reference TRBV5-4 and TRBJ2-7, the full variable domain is ETGVTQSPTHLIKTRGQQVTLRCSSQSGHNTVSWYQQALGQGPQFIFQYYREEENGRGNFPPRFSGLQFPNYSSELNVNALELDDSALYLCASSFFGRDYEQYFGPGTRLTVT.

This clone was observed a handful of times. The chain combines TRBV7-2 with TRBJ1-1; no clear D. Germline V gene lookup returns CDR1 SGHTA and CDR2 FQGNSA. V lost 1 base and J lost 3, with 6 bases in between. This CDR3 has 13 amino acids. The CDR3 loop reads CASSLDSYTEAFF. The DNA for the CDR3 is TGTGCCAGCAGCTTAGATAGTTACACTGAAGCTTTCTTT.

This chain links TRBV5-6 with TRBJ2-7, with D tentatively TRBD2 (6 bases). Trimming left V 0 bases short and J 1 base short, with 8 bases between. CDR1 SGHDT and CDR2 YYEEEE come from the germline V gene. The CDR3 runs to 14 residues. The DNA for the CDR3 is TGTGCCAGCAGCTTGGACGCGGGGTCCTACGAGCAGTACTTC. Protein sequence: CASSLDAGSYEQYF.

The CDR3 sequence: CASPPWFRTTEAFF. The CDR3 DNA is TGTGCCAGCCCGCCTTGGTTCCGGACCACTGAAGCTTTCTTT. This chain connects TRBV5-4 to TRBJ1-1; unclear D gene. V shed 7 bases and J shed 4 bases, with 17 bases lying between them. CDR1 and CDR2 from the germline V gene are SGHNT and YYREEE (reference sequence). The CDR3 sequence is 14 residues long.

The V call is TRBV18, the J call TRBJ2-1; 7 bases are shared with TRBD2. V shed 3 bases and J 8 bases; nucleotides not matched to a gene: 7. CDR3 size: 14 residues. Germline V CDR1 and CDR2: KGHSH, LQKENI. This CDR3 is CASSPGLVVYEQFF. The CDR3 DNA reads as TGTGCCAGCTCACCCGGACTAGTGGTTTATGAGCAGTTCTTC. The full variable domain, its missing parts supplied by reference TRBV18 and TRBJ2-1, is NAGVMQNPRHLVRRRGQEARLRCSPMKGHSHVYWYRQLPEEGLKFMVYLQKENIIDESGMPKERFSAEFPKEGPSILRIQQVVRGDSAAYFCASSPGLVVYEQFFGPGTRLTVL.

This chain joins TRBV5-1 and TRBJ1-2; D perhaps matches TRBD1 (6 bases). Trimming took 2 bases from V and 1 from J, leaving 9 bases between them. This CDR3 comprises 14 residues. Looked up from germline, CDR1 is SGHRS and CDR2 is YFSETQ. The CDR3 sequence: CASSLNRDNYGYTF. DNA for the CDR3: TGCGCCAGCAGCTTAAACAGGGATAACTATGGCTACACCTTC. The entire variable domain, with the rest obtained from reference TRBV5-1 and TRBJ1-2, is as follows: KAGVTQTPRYLIKTRGQQVTLSCSPISGHRSVSWYQQTPGQGLQFLFEYFSETQRNKGNFPGRFSGRQFSNSRSEMNVSTLELGDSALYLCASSLNRDNYGYTFGSGTRLTVV.

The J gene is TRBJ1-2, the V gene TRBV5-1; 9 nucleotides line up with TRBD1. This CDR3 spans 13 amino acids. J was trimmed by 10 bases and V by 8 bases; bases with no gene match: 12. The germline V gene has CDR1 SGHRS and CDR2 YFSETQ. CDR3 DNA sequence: TGCGCCAGTAGACAGGGGGACAAGAGTCTCTACACCTTC. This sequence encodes CASRQGDKSLYTF.

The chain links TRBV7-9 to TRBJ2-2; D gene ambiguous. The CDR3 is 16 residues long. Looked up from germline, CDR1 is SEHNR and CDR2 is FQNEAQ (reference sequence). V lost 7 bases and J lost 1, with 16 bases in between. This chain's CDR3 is CASIHNRWGNTGELFF. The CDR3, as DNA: TGTGCCAGCATCCATAACCGGTGGGGGAACACCGGGGAGCTGTTTTTT.

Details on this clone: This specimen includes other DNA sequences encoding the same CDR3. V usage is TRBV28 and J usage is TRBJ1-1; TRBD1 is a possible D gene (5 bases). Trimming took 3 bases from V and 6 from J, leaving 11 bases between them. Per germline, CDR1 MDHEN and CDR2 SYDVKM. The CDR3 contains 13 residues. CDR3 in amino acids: CASSFPGYPEAFF. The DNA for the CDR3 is TGTGCCAGCAGTTTCCCAGGGTACCCTGAAGCTTTCTTT.

CDR3 sequence: CASSFGTDAYEQYF. CDR3 coding DNA: TGTGCCAGCAGCTTCGGGACAGATGCCTACGAGCAGTACTTC. This chain uses TRBV11-3 with TRBJ2-7, with 7 bases aligning to TRBD1. CDR3 size: 14 residues. With V trimmed by 3 bases and J by 2 bases, 4 bases remained unmatched. The germline V gene encodes CDR1 SGHNT and CDR2 YENEEA.

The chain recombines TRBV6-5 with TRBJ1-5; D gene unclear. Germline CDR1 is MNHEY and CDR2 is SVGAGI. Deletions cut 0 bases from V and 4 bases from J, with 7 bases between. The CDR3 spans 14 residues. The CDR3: CASSYSPGNQPQHF. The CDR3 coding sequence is TGTGCCAGCAGTTACTCGCCGGGAAATCAGCCCCAGCATTTT.

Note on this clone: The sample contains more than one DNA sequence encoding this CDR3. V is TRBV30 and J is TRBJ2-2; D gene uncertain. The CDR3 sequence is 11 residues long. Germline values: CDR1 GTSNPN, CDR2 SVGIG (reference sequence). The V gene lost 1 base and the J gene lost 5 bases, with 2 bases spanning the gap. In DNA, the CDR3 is TGTGCCTGGAGTGGGACCGGGGAGCTGTTTTTT. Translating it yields CAWSGTGELFF.